This T cell receptor (beta chain) was documented in a study of blood T cell repertoires in COVID-19. Background on the study: Acute and convalescent COVID-19 specimens originated in the United States, Italy and Spain. In each case, the material was cDNA or gDNA derived from T cells, B-cell-depleted T cells, or PBMCs.

Per the study methods: Amplifying reference gene primers gave estimates of nucleated cell counts. Data came from immunoSEQ multiplex PCR; TCRdb stores just in-frame clones and leaves some out. D and trimming were read from the DNA, whereas the V and J calls and clone size are those reported in that table. The sample has some 370,000 clones, around 87% seen once. Per the germline V gene, CDR1 is SGHNT and CDR2 is YYREEE (reference sequence). There are 13 residues in the CDR3. V dropped 0 bases and J dropped 6 bases, with 10 bases sitting between them. V and J are TRBV5-4 and TRBJ2-7; perhaps TRBD1 as D (6 bases). This receptor was identified in a man aged 18 to 29 with active or convalescent COVID-19. The sample taken for sequencing was peripheral blood. DNA for the CDR3: TGTGCCAGCAGCTTGGCAGGGGCTGCCGAGCAGTACTTC. It translates to CASSLAGAAEQYF.